This T cell receptor (beta chain) appears in the sequencing data of a study of T-cell memory formation after mild COVID-19 (dated by TCRdb to about 2021). With regard to the full study: Most TCR sequence clusters were specific to one of the two donors. In a couple of donors, T-cell clones that expanded and contracted after mild COVID-19 were tracked by sequencing TCRalpha and TCRbeta repertoires over time. Two young, previously healthy adult volunteers made up the cohort, one male and one female. Findings and caveats that apply to the study as a whole: Clones that contracted from day 15 to 85 showed balanced CD4/CD8 phenotypes, whereas a second wave of clones that expanded from day 15 to 37 leaned towards CD4+. Only two mild cases were covered by the study, and larger cohorts that include severe cases with pre-infection samples were considered necessary. The second-wave clones that peaked on day 37 were not confirmed to be SARS-CoV-2 specific. Contracting CD4+ clones were located mainly in the CM and EM memory subsets, whereas CD8+ clones were found to be enriched in EMRA. Some responding clones were detected in pre-infection memory, which suggested that pre-existing cross-reactive memory T cells had joined the SARS-CoV-2 response.

Ficoll-Paque density gradient centrifugation was used to isolate PBMCs. These reads were obtained on an Illumina NovaSeq 6000. cDNA libraries for TCRalpha and TCRbeta were prepared by 5'RACE using constant-segment primers, with sample barcodes and unique molecular identifiers added. Trizol reagent was used to extract RNA from every sample. Libraries were amplified in two PCR steps, with a second sample barcode and Illumina TruSeq adapters added in the second step. Sequencing of the libraries was done on an Illumina NovaSeq, producing 2 x 150 bp paired-end reads. The authors' pipeline ran thus. With migec v1.2.7, reads were demultiplexed and then collapsed into UMI-guided consensus sequences. Using mixcr v2.1.11, UMI consensuses were aligned to TRA and TRB V and J templates and then assembled into clonotypes. Expanded or contracted clonotypes were those called significant by both edgeR and NoisET, with noise models trained on biological replicates. For edgeR calls, the thresholds were a false discovery rate-adjusted p below 0.01 and a log2 fold-change of 1. As an exploratory analysis of dynamics, max-normalized trajectories of the 1000 most abundant clonotypes were examined by PCA with hierarchical clustering. The CD4 or CD8 phenotype of responding clones was assigned using the separately sequenced CD4+ and CD8+ repertoires. The public reads were reanalyzed by TCRdb: fastp trimming at Q25, MiXCR alignment, in-frame beta chains only. Rows merge per CDR3 protein into single entries with the most common DNA and genes. In this record, the V and J calls reflect TCRdb's handling and not the investigators' own analysis. The sample data list fewer than 700,000 distinct CDR3 sequences, and around 17% of these were observed just once. The ten top clones hold around 12% of the sample.

With regard to this clonotype: The antigen this receptor binds is unknown. Per-base quality was not reported, and no clone a single base away is much larger than it.

The TCR sequence derives from an adult woman who had mild COVID-19 (a few samples of this study predate the infection). The sample titles of this study are shuffled in the database, so cell type and time point are left out; the donor was told from shared clones. The sequencing input was PBMCs or a T cell subset sorted from them (not recorded which).

The CDR3 reads CASSLSQGQNEKLFF. Here is the DNA: TGCGCCAGCAGCTTGAGTCAAGGGCAGAATGAAAAACTGTTTTTT. The rearranged segments are TRBV5-1 and TRBJ1-4; no D segment can be confidently identified. Deletion took 1 base off V and 5 bases off J, with a span of 12 bases between the germline ends. Sequences SGHRS (CDR1) and YFSETQ (CDR2) are obtained from the germline V gene. Inclusive of the bounding cysteine and phenylalanine, the CDR3 is 15 residues long. CDR3 DNA is the only sequence kept; it has 45 bases, read in frame from the first base.